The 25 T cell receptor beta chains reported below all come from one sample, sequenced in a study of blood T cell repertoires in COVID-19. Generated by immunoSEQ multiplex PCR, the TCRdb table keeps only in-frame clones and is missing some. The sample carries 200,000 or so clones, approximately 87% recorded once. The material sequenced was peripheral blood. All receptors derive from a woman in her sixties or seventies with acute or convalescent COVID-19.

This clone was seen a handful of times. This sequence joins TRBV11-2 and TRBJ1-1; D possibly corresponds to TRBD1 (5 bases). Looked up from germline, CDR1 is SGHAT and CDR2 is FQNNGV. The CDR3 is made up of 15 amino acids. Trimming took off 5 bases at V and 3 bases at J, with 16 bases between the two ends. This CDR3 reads CASSRFGGAHTEAFF. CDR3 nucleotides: TGTGCCAGCAGCCGTTTCGGAGGGGCCCACACTGAAGCTTTCTTT.

As DNA, the CDR3 is TGTGCCAGCAGTTTAGCCGGGACAATGAACACTGAAGCTTTCTTT. Translation gives CASSLAGTMNTEAFF. V usage is TRBV28 and J usage is TRBJ1-1; D perhaps matches TRBD1 (6 bases). CDR1 MDHEN and CDR2 SYDVKM come from the germline V gene. The CDR3 covers 15 residues. Trimming pared 2 bases from V and 0 bases from J, leaving 10 bases between.

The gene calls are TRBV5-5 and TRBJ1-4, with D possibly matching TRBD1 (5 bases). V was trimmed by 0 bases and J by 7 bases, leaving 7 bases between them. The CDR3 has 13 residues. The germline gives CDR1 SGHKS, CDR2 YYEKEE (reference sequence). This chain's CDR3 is CASSLEGREKLFF. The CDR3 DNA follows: TGTGCCAGCAGCTTGGAGGGGCGTGAAAAACTGTTTTTT.

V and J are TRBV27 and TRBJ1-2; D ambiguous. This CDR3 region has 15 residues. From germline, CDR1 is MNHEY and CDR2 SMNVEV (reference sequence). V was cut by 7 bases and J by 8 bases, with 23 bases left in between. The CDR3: CASKALTGERFGYTF. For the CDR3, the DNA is TGTGCCAGCAAGGCTTTGACGGGAGAGAGGTTCGGCTACACCTTC.

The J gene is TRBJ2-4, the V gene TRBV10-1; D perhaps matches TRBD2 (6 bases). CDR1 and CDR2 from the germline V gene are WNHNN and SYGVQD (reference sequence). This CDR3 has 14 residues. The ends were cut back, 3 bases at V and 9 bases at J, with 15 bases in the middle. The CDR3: CASSDGTRGPIQYF. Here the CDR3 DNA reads TGCGCCAGCAGTGACGGTACGCGGGGCCCCATTCAGTACTTC.

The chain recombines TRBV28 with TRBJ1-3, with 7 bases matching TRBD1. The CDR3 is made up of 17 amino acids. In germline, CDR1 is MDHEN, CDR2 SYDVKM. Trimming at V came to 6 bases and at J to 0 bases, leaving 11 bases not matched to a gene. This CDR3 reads CASRESGTAHSGNTIYF. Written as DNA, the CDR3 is TGTGCCAGCAGGGAATCCGGGACAGCTCACTCTGGAAACACCATATATTTT.

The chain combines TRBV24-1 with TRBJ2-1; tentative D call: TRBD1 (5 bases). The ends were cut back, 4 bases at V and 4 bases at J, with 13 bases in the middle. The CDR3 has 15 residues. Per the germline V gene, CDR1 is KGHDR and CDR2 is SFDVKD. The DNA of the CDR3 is TGTGCCACCAGTGACCCTAGGACACAGTACAATGAGCAGTTCTTC. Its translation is CATSDPRTQYNEQFF.

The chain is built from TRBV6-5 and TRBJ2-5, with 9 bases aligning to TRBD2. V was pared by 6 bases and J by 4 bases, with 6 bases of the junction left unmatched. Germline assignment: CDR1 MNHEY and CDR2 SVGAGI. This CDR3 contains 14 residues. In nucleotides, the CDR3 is TGTGCCAGCAGGGGCGGGGGGGCCGCAGAGACCCAGTACTTC. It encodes CASRGGGAAETQYF.

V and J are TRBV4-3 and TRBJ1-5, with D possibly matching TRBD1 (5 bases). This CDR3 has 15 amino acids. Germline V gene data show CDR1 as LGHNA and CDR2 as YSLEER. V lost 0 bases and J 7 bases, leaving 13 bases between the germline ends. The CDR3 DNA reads TGCGCCAGCAGCCAAGATTTATCTTGGGGCCAGCCCCAGCATTTT. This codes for CASSQDLSWGQPQHF.

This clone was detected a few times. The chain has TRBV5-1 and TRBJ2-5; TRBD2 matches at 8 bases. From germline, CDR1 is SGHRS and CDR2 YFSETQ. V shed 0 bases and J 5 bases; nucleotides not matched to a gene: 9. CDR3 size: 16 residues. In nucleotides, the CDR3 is TGCGCCAGCAGCTTGGGCCCCGCGGGAGGTAGCGAGACCCAGTACTTC. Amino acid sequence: CASSLGPAGGSETQYF.

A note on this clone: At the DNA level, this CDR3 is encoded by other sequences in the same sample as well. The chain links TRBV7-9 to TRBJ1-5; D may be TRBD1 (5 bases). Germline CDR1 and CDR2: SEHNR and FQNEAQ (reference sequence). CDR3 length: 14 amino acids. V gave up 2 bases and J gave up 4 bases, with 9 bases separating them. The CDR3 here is CASSLFGGNQPQHF. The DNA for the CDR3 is TGTGCCAGCAGCTTATTTGGGGGGAATCAGCCCCAGCATTTT. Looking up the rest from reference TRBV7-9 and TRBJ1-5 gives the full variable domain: DTGVSQNPRHKITKRGQNVTFRCDPISEHNRLYWYRQTLGQGPEFLTYFQNEAQLEKSRLLSDRFSAERPKGSFSTLEIQRTEQGDSAMYLCASSLFGGNQPQHFGDGTRLSIL.

In nucleotides, the CDR3 is TGTGCCAGCAGCGTAGACTGGAGAAATTCACCCCTCCACTTT. This encodes CASSVDWRNSPLHF. The gene calls are TRBV9 and TRBJ1-6; D is ambiguous. This CDR3 is 14 amino acids long. Trimming removed 0 bases from V and 7 bases from J, with 8 bases in between. From germline, CDR1 is SGDLS and CDR2 YYNGEE.

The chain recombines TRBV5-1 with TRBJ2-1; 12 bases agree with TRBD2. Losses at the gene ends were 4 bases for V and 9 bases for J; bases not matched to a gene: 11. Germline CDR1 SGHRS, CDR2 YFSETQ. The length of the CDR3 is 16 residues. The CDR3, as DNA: TGCGCCAGCAGCAGAACGCTAGCGGGAGGGCCTGTTGAGCAGTTCTTC. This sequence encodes CASSRTLAGGPVEQFF. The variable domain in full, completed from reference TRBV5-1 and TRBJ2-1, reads KAGVTQTPRYLIKTRGQQVTLSCSPISGHRSVSWYQQTPGQGLQFLFEYFSETQRNKGNFPGRFSGRQFSNSRSEMNVSTLELGDSALYLCASSRTLAGGPVEQFFGPGTRLTVL.

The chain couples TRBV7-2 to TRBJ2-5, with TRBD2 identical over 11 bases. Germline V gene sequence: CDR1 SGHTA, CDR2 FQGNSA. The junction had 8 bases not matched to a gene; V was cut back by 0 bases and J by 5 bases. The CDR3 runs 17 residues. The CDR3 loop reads CASSLALTSGGGETQYF. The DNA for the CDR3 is TGTGCCAGCAGCTTAGCGCTTACTAGCGGGGGCGGGGAGACCCAGTACTTC. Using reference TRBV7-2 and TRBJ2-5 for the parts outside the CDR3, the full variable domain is GAGVSQSPSNKVTEKGKDVELRCDPISGHTALYWYRQSLGQGLEFLIYFQGNSAPDKSGLPSDRFSAERTGGSVSTLTIQRTQQEDSAVYLCASSLALTSGGGETQYFGPGTRLLVL.

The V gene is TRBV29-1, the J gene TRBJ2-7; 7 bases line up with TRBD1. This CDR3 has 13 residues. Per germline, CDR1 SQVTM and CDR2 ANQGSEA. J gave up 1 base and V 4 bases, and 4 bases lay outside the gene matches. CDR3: CSVAGQPSYEQYF. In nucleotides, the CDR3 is TGCAGCGTTGCGGGACAGCCGTCCTACGAGCAGTACTTC.

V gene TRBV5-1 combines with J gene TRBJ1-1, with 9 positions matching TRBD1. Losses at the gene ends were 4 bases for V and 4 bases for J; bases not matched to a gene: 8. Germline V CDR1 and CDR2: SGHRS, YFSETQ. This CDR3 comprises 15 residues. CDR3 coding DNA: TGCGCCAGCAGCCCAGGGACAGGGCCCCGCACTGAAGCTTTCTTT. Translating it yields CASSPGTGPRTEAFF. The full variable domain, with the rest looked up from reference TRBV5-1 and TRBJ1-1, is KAGVTQTPRYLIKTRGQQVTLSCSPISGHRSVSWYQQTPGQGLQFLFEYFSETQRNKGNFPGRFSGRQFSNSRSEMNVSTLELGDSALYLCASSPGTGPRTEAFFGQGTRLTVV.

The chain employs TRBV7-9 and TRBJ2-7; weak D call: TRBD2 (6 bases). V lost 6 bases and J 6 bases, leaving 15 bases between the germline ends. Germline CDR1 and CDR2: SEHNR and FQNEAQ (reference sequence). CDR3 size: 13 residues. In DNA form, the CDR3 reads TGTGCCAGCAGTTTACCCTCGGGGGTCGAGCAGTACTTC. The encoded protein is CASSLPSGVEQYF.

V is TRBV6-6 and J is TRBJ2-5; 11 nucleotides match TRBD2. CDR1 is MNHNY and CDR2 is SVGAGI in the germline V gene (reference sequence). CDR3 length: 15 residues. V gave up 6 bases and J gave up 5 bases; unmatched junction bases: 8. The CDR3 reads CASRSLAGGRETQYF. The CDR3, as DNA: TGTGCCAGCAGGTCGCTAGCGGGAGGCCGCGAGACCCAGTACTTC.

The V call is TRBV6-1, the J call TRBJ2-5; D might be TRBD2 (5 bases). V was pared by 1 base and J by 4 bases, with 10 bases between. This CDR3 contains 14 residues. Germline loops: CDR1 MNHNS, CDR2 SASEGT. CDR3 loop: CASSEDSRGETQYF. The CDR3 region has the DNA TGTGCCAGCAGTGAAGACTCCCGGGGAGAGACCCAGTACTTC.

The CDR3 sequence is CASSLSPGDDETQYF. The CDR3 nucleotides read TGTGCCAGCAGTTTATCTCCAGGGGACGACGAGACCCAGTACTTC. The chain joins TRBV27 to TRBJ2-5, with D perhaps matching TRBD1 (6 bases). The CDR3 has 15 amino acids. Germline V lookup: CDR1 MNHEY, CDR2 SMNVEV (reference sequence). V lost 0 bases to trimming and J lost 5 bases, with 13 bases between them.

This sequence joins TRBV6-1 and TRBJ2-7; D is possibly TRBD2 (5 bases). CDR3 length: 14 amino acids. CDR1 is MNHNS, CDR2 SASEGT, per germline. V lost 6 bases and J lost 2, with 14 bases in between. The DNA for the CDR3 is TGTGCCAGCAGCCCCAACGGACTCGCCTACGAGCAGTACTTC. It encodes CASSPNGLAYEQYF.

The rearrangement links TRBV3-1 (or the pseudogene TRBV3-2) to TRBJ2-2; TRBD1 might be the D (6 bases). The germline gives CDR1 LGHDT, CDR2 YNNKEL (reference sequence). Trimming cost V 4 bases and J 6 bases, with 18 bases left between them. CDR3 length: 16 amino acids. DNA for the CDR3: TGTGCCAGCAGCCGGTACAGGGTGTTGTCCTCCGGGGAGCTGTTTTTT. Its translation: CASSRYRVLSSGELFF.

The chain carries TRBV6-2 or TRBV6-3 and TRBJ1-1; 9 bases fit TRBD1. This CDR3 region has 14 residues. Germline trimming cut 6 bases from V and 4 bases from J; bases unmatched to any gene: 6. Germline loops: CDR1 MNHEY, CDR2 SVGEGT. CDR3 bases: TGTGCCAGCAGCATGACAGGGGGTGTCACTGAAGCTTTCTTT. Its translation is CASSMTGGVTEAFF.

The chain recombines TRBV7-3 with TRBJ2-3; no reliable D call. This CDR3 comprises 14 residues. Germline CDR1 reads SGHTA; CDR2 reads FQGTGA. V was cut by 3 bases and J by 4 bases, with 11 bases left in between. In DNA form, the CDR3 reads TGTGCCAGCAGCTTCTCTTTAGCCGCAGATACGCAGTATTTT. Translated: CASSFSLAADTQYF.

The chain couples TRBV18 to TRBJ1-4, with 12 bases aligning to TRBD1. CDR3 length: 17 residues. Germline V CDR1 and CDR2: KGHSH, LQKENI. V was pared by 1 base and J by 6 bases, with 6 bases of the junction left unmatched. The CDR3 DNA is TGTGCCAGCTCACCACAGGGGACAGGGGGCGCGGATGAAAAACTGTTTTTT. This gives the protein CASSPQGTGGADEKLFF. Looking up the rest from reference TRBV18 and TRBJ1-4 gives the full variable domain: NAGVMQNPRHLVRRRGQEARLRCSPMKGHSHVYWYRQLPEEGLKFMVYLQKENIIDESGMPKERFSAEFPKEGPSILRIQQVVRGDSAAYFCASSPQGTGGADEKLFFGSGTQLSVL.